Listed below are T cell receptor beta chains from one sample, sequenced in a study of CD8 T cells in Susac syndrome. MiXCR, applied by TCRdb to the immunoSEQ multiplex PCR reads, yields one record per CDR3 protein. In the table there are approximately 120,000 distinct CDR3 sequences, 85% to 95% of which are singletons. The sequenced sample was CD4+ T cells from PBMCs. These receptors were collected from a human donor in good health. The CDR3 runs from the conserved cysteine through the conserved F or W. D genes are given only for firm matches. Size tells how often a clone was seen (once, few, many) or the class of an expanded clone, and some rows leave it out.

size	D	V	J	CDR3	DNA
NA	NA	TRBV6-1	TRBJ2-1	CAVKGASSYNEQFF	TGTGCCGTCAAAGGTGCGAGCTCCTACAATGAGCAGTTCTTC
NA	NA	TRBV28	TRBJ1-3	CASSYGDSGNTIYF	TGTGCCAGCAGTTACGGAGACTCTGGAAACACCATATATTTT
NA	NA	TRBV30	TRBJ2-7	CAWSVEDYEQYF	TGTGCCTGGAGTGTTGAGGACTACGAGCAGTACTTC
NA	NA	TRBV19	TRBJ1-1	CASSSQGTEAFF	TGTGCCAGTAGTTCCCAGGGCACTGAAGCTTTCTTT
NA	NA	TRBV5-1	TRBJ2-3	CASSQGLLLTDTQYF	TGCGCCAGCAGCCAGGGACTCCTACTCACAGATACGCAGTATTTT
NA	NA	TRBV7-3	TRBJ1-1	CASSLRQGGTEAFF	TGTGCCAGCAGCTTAAGGCAGGGAGGCACTGAAGCTTTCTTT
NA	TRBD2	TRBV19	TRBJ2-2	CASSIRTSGITGELFF	TGTGCCAGTAGTATCCGGACTAGCGGCATCACCGGGGAGCTGTTTTTT
NA	TRBD2	TRBV13	TRBJ2-3	CASSFSGTFTDTQYF	TGTGCCAGCAGCTTTAGCGGGACCTTCACAGATACGCAGTATTTT
NA	NA	TRBV14	TRBJ2-4	CASSRSPRDIQYF	TGTGCCAGCAGCCGGTCCCCGCGGGACATTCAGTACTTC
once	NA	TRBV20-1	TRBJ1-4	CSAHHEKLFF	TGCAGTGCTCACCACGAAAAACTGTTTTTT
NA	NA	TRBV20-1	TRBJ2-6	CSASTGAPPGANVLTF	TGCAGTGCCAGCACGGGGGCCCCTCCTGGGGCCAACGTCCTGACTTTC
NA	NA	TRBV3-1	TRBJ1-4	CASSYRGEHEKLFF	TGTGCCAGCAGCTACCGGGGCGAGCATGAAAAACTGTTTTTT
once	TRBD2	TRBV6-2/TRBV6-3	TRBJ2-1	CASSSLGTSGSLGSYNEQFF	TGTGCCAGCAGTTCGCTTGGGACTAGCGGGAGTCTGGGCTCCTACAATGAGCAGTTCTTC
NA	NA	TRBV5-4	TRBJ1-5	CASSNAGVNQPQHF	TGTGCCAGCAGCAACGCAGGGGTCAATCAGCCCCAGCATTTT
NA	NA	TRBV7-2	TRBJ2-7	CASSFRGSFSYEQYF	TGTGCCAGCAGCTTTCGGGGGTCGTTCTCCTACGAGCAGTACTTC
NA	NA	TRBV20-1	TRBJ1-5	CSARDSGGSNQPQHF	TGCAGTGCTAGAGATTCGGGAGGGAGCAATCAGCCCCAGCATTTT
NA	TRBD1	TRBV29-1	TRBJ2-7	CSVDLGGHEQYF	TGCAGCGTGGACTTAGGGGGCCACGAGCAGTACTTC
NA	TRBD2	TRBV6-6	TRBJ2-1	CASSQARLAGNEQFF	TGTGCCAGCAGTCAGGCTAGACTAGCGGGCAACGAGCAGTTCTTC
NA	NA	TRBV19	TRBJ1-1	CASSITRGKTEAFF	TGTGCCAGTAGTATAACAAGAGGGAAAACTGAAGCTTTCTTT
NA	NA	TRBV3-1	TRBJ1-5	CASRDGEQPQHF	TGTGCCAGCAGGGATGGGGAACAGCCCCAGCATTTT
NA	NA	TRBV3-1	TRBJ2-1	CASSQEGQIFYNEQFF	TGTGCCAGCAGCCAAGAGGGGCAGATCTTCTACAATGAGCAGTTCTTC
NA	NA	TRBV7-9	TRBJ2-5	CASSPGPGQETQYF	TGTGCCAGCAGCCCAGGACCGGGCCAAGAGACCCAGTACTTC